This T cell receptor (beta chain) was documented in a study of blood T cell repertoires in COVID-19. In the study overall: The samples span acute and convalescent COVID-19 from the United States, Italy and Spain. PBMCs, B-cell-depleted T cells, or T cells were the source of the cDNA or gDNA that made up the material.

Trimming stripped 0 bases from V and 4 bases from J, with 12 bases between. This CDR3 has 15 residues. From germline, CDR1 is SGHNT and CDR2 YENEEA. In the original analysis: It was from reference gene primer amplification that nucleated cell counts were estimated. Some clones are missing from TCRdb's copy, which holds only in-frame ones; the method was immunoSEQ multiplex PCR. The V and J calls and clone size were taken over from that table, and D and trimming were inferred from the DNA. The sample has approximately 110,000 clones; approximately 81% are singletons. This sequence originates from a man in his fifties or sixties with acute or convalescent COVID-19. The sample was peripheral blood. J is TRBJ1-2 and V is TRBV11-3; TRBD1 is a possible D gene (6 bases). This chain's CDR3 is CASSLDGGATYGYTF. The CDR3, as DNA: TGTGCCAGCAGCTTAGATGGGGGGGCCACCTATGGCTACACCTTC. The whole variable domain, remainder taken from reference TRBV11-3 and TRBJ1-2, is EAGVVQSPRYKIIEKKQPVAFWCNPISGHNTLYWYLQNLGQGPELLIRYENEEAVDDSQLPKDRFSAERLKGVDSTLKIQPAELGDSAVYLCASSLDGGATYGYTFGSGTRLTVV.